This TCR beta chain was identified in a study of T cell changes during pregnancy in multiple sclerosis. This clone has a handful of counts. Assay used: immunoSEQ multiplex PCR; TCRdb lists only in-frame clones, some missing. There are 15,000 to 20,000 clones in the sample; roughly 84% occur only once, and 8.5% to 10% lies in the top ten. V was clipped by 7 bases and J by 0 bases, with 10 bases between them. CDR3 length equals 15 residues. Germline CDR1 is MNHNS and CDR2 is SASEGT. The sequenced sample was CD8+ T cells from peripheral blood mononuclear cells, obtained after pregnancy. This TCR was recovered from a female donor with multiple sclerosis, enrolled in a pregnancy study. The chain combines TRBV6-1 with TRBJ2-6; D remains unclear. The CDR3: CASNLGDSGANVLTF. DNA for the CDR3: TGTGCCAGCAACCTCGGAGACTCTGGGGCCAACGTCCTGACTTTC.